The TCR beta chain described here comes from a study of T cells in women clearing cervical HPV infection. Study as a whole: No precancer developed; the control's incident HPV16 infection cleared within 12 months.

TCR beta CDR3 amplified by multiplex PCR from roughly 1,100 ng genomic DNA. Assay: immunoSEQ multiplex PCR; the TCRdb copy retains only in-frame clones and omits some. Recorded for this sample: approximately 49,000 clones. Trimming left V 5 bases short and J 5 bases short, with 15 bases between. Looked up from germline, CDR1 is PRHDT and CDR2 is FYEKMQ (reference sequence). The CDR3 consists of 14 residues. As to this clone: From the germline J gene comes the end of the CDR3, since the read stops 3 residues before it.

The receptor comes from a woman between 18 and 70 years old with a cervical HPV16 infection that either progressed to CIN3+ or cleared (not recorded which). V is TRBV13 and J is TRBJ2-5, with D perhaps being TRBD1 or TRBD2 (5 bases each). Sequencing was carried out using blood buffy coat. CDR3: CASSLRGVRETQYF. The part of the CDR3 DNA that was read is TGTGCCAGCAGCCTAAGGGGAGTTAGGGAGACC.